This T cell receptor (beta chain) appears in the sequencing data of a study of identical twins. Study-level points and caveats: Interpretation of the results relied on cross-sectional statistical analysis and not on following the same donors. Models, which agreed with sharing between unrelated individuals, nonetheless underestimated the out-of-frame TCR alpha sharing seen in monozygotic twins.

CDR3 size: 14 residues. Germline values: CDR1 LNHDA, CDR2 SQIVND (reference sequence). V lost 1 base and J lost 8, with 15 bases in between. As concerns this clonotype: Antigen unknown.

Template switching (which added a universal primer site) was used, and cDNA carried unique molecular identifiers. TCRdb recomputed calls from the 5' RACE reads with MiXCR, one row per CDR3 protein. The table lists about 340,000 distinct CDR3 sequences, roughly 9% of them singletons. The gene calls are TRBV19 and TRBJ2-7; possibly TRBD1 for D (5 bases). The source material was naive T cells sorted from blood. The receptor's source is a woman aged 50 to 60 in good health. For the CDR3, the DNA is TGTGCCAGTAGTATAGTAGGGGCCGAACACAAGCAGTACTTC. Its protein is CASSIVGAEHKQYF.